The 22 T cell receptor beta chains below were found in one sample sequenced in a study of blood T cells in healthy people across ages (dated by TCRdb to 2015 to 2017). The library was prepared using 5' RACE. The sequencing machine was an Illumina HiSeq 2500. A second PCR of 7 to 11 cycles was performed with a sample-barcoded 5' primer and a J-beta primer mix. TCRdb cleaned the public reads at Q25 with fastp, built clones with MiXCR and kept in-frame beta chains. Every distinct CDR3 protein forms one entry, paired with its most common genes and DNA. Recorded for this sample are over 1,500,000 distinct CDR3 sequences; 40% to 55% of them occurred a single time. Clones ranked in the top ten supply approximately 2.1% of the sample. The sequencing sample was made of blood. The origin of the receptors is a woman aged 40 to 50 in good health.

V and J are TRBV6-6 and TRBJ2-3; the D is unclear. The CDR3 loop spans 16 amino acids. Between the trimmed V and J ends, which lost 3 bases and 0 bases, there was a span of 13 bases. The germline CDR1 and CDR2 sequences are MNHNY and SVGAGI (reference sequence). This chain's CDR3 is CASSYVPRASTDTQYF. CDR3 nucleotides: TGTGCCAGCAGTTATGTCCCCCGTGCTAGCACAGATACGCAGTATTTT.

V and J are TRBV5-6 and TRBJ1-4, with D possibly TRBD1 on 5 matching bases. The CDR3 length is 16 residues. V was trimmed by 0 bases and J by 0 bases, leaving 9 bases between them. Germline V gene lookup returns CDR1 SGHDT and CDR2 YYEEEE. The CDR3 protein is CASSLDRRATNEKLFF. The CDR3 DNA sequence: TGTGCCAGCAGCTTGGACAGGCGCGCAACTAATGAAAAACTGTTTTTT.

In this sample, this clonotype turned up a few times. The chain joins TRBV27 to TRBJ2-5; maybe TRBD2 (5 bases). Per the germline V gene, CDR1 is MNHEY and CDR2 is SMNVEV (reference sequence). This CDR3 comprises 13 residues. V lost 5 bases to trimming and J lost 5 bases, with 12 bases between them. The CDR3 loop is CASSIALGETQYF. CDR3 DNA: TGTGCCAGCAGTATAGCGTTGGGTGAGACCCAGTACTTC.

This chain links TRBV5-1 with TRBJ1-4; no clear D. V dropped 4 bases and J dropped 3 bases, with 13 bases sitting between them. Germline V lookup: CDR1 SGHRS, CDR2 YFSETQ. This CDR3 region has 15 residues. The CDR3 DNA reads as TGCGCCAGCAGCCTAGAGGCACAGCCTAATGAAAAACTGTTTTTT. This codes for CASSLEAQPNEKLFF.

J is TRBJ1-2 and V is TRBV7-2, with 9 bases matching TRBD1. Germline CDR1 SGHTA, CDR2 FQGNSA. The CDR3 totals 13 residues. CDR3 residues: CAERTGGGRGYTF. DNA of the CDR3: TGTGCTGAACGAACAGGGGGCGGACGTGGCTACACCTTC.

This sequence joins TRBV4-3 and TRBJ1-5; D unresolved. This CDR3 comprises 15 residues. The germline CDR1 and CDR2 sequences are LGHNA and YSLEER. Trimming stripped 0 bases from V and 6 bases from J, with 12 bases between. CDR3 nucleotides: TGCGCCAGCAGCCAAGAGAAAGGTGGAGGTCAGCCCCAGCATTTT. Residues: CASSQEKGGGQPQHF.

This rearrangement joins TRBV29-1 to TRBJ2-1; D unclear. This CDR3 spans 13 amino acids. Germline CDR1 and CDR2: SQVTM and ANQGSEA. The ends were cut back, 4 bases at V and 5 bases at J, with 12 bases in the middle. Here the CDR3 reads CSVVERLNNEQFF. CDR3 in DNA: TGCAGCGTTGTCGAACGTCTGAACAATGAGCAGTTCTTC.

This chain links TRBV3-1 with TRBJ1-6; 7 nucleotides agree with TRBD1. Germline CDR1 LGHDT, CDR2 YNNKEL (reference sequence). V was clipped by 1 base and J by 7 bases; unmatched bases: 4. CDR3 length equals 15 residues. Here the CDR3 reads CASSQAGTVNSPLHF. DNA for the CDR3: TGTGCCAGCAGCCAAGCCGGGACAGTGAATTCACCCCTCCACTTT.

The chain recombines TRBV7-9 with TRBJ2-1; TRBD1 matches at 9 bases. Gene TRBJ2-7 matches the end of the DNA better, so the J call may be wrong. The CDR3 runs 15 residues. Looked up from germline, CDR1 is SEHNR and CDR2 is FQNEAQ (reference sequence). The CDR3 loop is CASSAGTGIYNEQYF. DNA of the CDR3: TGTGCCAGCAGTGCCGGGACAGGGATTTACAATGAGCAGTACTTC.

The chain has TRBV5-1 and TRBJ2-5; D is uncertain. TRBJ2-7 matches the DNA end more closely, so the J call is doubtful. Germline V gives CDR1 SGHRS, CDR2 YFSETQ. CDR3 length: 16 residues. CDR3 amino acids: CASQPRQDGLNREQYF. The CDR3 DNA reads as TGCGCCAGCCAGCCACGGCAGGATGGATTAAATCGCGAGCAGTACTTC.

The V gene is TRBV20-1, the J gene TRBJ2-7, with TRBD2 matching over 14 bases. The V and J ends lost 4 bases and 2 bases, in that order; junction bases with no gene match: 7. The CDR3 consists of 16 residues. Germline values: CDR1 DFQATT, CDR2 SNEGSKA (reference sequence). The CDR3 reads CSAKGLAGGVTYEQYF. CDR3 in DNA: TGCAGTGCTAAAGGACTAGCGGGGGGCGTAACCTACGAGCAGTACTTC.

This rearrangement joins TRBV29-1 to TRBJ2-7; 7 positions agree with TRBD1. Trimming took 3 bases from V and 2 from J; bases not matched to a gene: 7. Germline V lookup: CDR1 SQVTM, CDR2 ANQGSEA. The CDR3 extends over 14 amino acids. The CDR3: CSVEPQGKAYEQYF. The DNA of the CDR3 is TGCAGCGTTGAGCCACAGGGGAAGGCCTACGAGCAGTACTTC.

The V and J genes are TRBV5-5 and TRBJ2-5; D is possibly TRBD2 (6 bases). CDR1 and CDR2 from the germline V gene are SGHKS and YYEKEE (reference sequence). The V gene lost 4 bases and the J gene lost 4 bases, with 20 bases spanning the gap. This CDR3 is built from 16 residues. The CDR3 is CASSRPPGTSGETQYF. The CDR3 coding sequence is TGTGCCAGCAGCAGACCACCCGGGACTTCGGGAGAGACCCAGTACTTC.

This chain connects TRBV20-1 to TRBJ2-4; D may match TRBD1 or TRBD2 (5 bases each). The CDR3 has 15 amino acids. The V gene's germline CDR1 is DFQATT and CDR2 SNEGSKA (reference sequence). V gave up 3 bases and J gave up 1 base, with 13 bases separating them. CDR3 protein: CSARGRSVAKNIQYF. The CDR3 bases are TGCAGTGCTAGGGGACGTAGCGTGGCCAAAAACATTCAGTACTTC.

V usage is TRBV14 and J usage is TRBJ2-1, with a possible D match to TRBD1 (5 bases). Germline CDR1 reads SGHDN; CDR2 reads FVKESK. With 4 bases removed from V and 3 bases from J, the gap between germline ends came to 13 bases. The CDR3 extends over 15 amino acids. The CDR3, as DNA: TGTGCCAGCAGCCGGACAAGGGATTACTACAATGAGCAGTTCTTC. Translating it yields CASSRTRDYYNEQFF.

The chain joins TRBV10-3 to TRBJ2-1, with 7 nucleotides matching TRBD2. Unmatched junction bases numbered 10, after V lost 8 bases and J lost 0 bases. The CDR3 length is 16 residues. The germline V gene has CDR1 ENHRY and CDR2 SYGVKD. As DNA, the CDR3 is TGTGCCATCGCTGCCCTAGGGACTACCTCCTACAATGAGCAGTTCTTC. Protein product: CAIAALGTTSYNEQFF.

This clonotype was seen only a few times. This sequence joins TRBV12-3 or TRBV12-4 and TRBJ2-3; 8 bases are shared with TRBD2. The CDR3 runs to 15 residues. Trimming cost V 11 bases and J 4 bases; bases outside gene matches: 14. The CDR3 coding sequence is TGTGCCGGCTCATCCGGGACTAGGCGAGCAGATACGCAGTATTTT. Encoded protein: CAGSSGTRRADTQYF.

This clonotype has a single count. The gene calls are TRBV12-3 or TRBV12-4 and TRBJ2-7; a weak D match, TRBD2 (7 bases). CDR3 length: 14 amino acids. V lost 6 bases and J 5 bases, leaving 17 bases between the germline ends. This CDR3 reads CASRPRGGADEQYF. In DNA form, the CDR3 reads TGTGCCAGCAGACCTAGAGGGGGGGCCGACGAGCAGTACTTC.

CDR3 in amino acids: CSATPYEQYF. CDR3 DNA sequence: TGCAGTGCAACCCCTTACGAGCAGTACTTC. V is TRBV20-1 and J is TRBJ2-7; D gene ambiguous. Trimming left V 6 bases short and J 4 bases short, with 7 bases between. Germline V gene sequence: CDR1 DFQATT, CDR2 SNEGSKA (reference sequence). This CDR3 comprises 10 residues.

V is TRBV12-3 or TRBV12-4 and J is TRBJ1-2, with no clear D. This CDR3 region has 13 residues. Trimming removed 5 bases at V and 3 bases at J, with 10 bases between. The CDR3 DNA is TGTGCCAGCAGTAGTTTTGGAGACTATGGCTACACCTTC. Encoded protein: CASSSFGDYGYTF.

The chain carries TRBV7-2 and TRBJ2-7, with D maybe TRBD1 (5 bases). This CDR3 has 13 amino acids. The germline V gene has CDR1 SGHTA and CDR2 FQGNSA. The ends were cut back, 0 bases at V and 5 bases at J, with 8 bases in the middle. In DNA form, the CDR3 reads TGTGCCAGCAGCTTAGCCAGGGAACACGAGCAGTACTTC. It encodes CASSLAREHEQYF.

Ten or more counts support this clonotype. This chain links TRBV12-3 or TRBV12-4 with TRBJ2-5; TRBD2 aligns across 10 bases. The CDR3 extends over 17 amino acids. J lost 1 base, V lost 7 bases, and 12 bases had no gene match. The CDR3 nucleotides read TGTGCCAGCACCCAGAATAGCGGGGGGTACCTCCAAGAGACCCAGTACTTC. It yields the protein CASTQNSGGYLQETQYF.